The entry that follows covers one T cell receptor beta chain sequence. The data derive from a study of T cells expressing NK-cell markers. The overall study: All TCR beta repertoires analysed originated from sorted CD3+CD56+NKG2C+, CD3+CD56+NKG2C- and CD3+CD56-NKG2C+ T cells.

cDNA encoding TCR beta was synthesized via 5'RACE template switching incorporating UMIs. TCRdb processed the 5' RACE reads again and assigns one entry to each CDR3 protein, with no DNA. The listing contains 300,000 to 500,000 distinct CDR3 sequences. The CDR3 runs to 15 residues. The germline V gene encodes CDR1 SGHRS and CDR2 YFSETQ. Source material: blood T cells: a sorted CD56 or NKG2C T cell subset, CD4+ or CD8+ T cells, or bulk PBMC T cells (not recorded which). The sequence was obtained from a woman aged 45-65 years in good health. The gene calls are TRBV5-1 and TRBJ1-4; TCRdb outputs TRBD1, but without DNA this stays unchecked. CDR3 region: CASSLEATRGEKLFF.